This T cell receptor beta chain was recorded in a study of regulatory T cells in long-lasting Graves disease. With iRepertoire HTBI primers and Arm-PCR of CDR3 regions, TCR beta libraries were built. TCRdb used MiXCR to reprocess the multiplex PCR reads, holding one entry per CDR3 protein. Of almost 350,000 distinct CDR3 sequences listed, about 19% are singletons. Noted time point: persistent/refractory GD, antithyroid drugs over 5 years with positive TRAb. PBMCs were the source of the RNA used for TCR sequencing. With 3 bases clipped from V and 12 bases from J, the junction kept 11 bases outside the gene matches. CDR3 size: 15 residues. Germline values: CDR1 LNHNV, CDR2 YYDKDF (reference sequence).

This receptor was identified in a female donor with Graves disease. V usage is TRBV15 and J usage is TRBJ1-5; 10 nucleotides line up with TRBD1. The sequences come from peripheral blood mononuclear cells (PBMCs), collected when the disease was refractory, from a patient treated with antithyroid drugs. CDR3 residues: CATSRGQGLSTLQHF. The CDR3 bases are TGTGCCACCAGCAGGGGACAGGGGCTTTCGACGCTCCAGCATTTT.